Below are 31 T cell receptor beta chains sequenced from a single sample in a study of TIL therapy for anti-PD-1-resistant metastatic lung cancer. Sequencing used immunoSEQ v3. Profiled with immunoSEQ multiplex PCR; TCRdb holds only in-frame clones, not every one. The sample records 95,000 or so clones, about two thirds being singletons. The time point is: pre-treatment sample, taken before nivolumab and TIL therapy. The tumor samples were excised metastases, mostly pleural nodules or supraclavicular lymph nodes. This sample comprised tumor tissue, obtained at baseline. The receptor set was obtained from a person aged 25-85 years with non-small cell lung cancer.

This clone was found a few times. The chain joins TRBV28 to TRBJ1-4; D remains unclear. Trimming left V 5 bases short and J 7 bases short, with 11 bases between. Germline V lookup: CDR1 MDHEN, CDR2 SYDVKM. The CDR3 is 13 residues long. CDR3 in amino acids: CASSTRRPEKLFF. CDR3 DNA: TGTGCCAGCAGTACACGTAGGCCTGAAAAACTGTTTTTT.

V and J are TRBV5-5 and TRBJ1-2; no reliable D call. Germline V gene sequence: CDR1 SGHKS, CDR2 YYEKEE (reference sequence). The V gene lost 0 bases and the J gene lost 6 bases, with 9 bases spanning the gap. The CDR3 runs 13 residues. CDR3 residues: CASSLGGKDGYTF. Written as DNA, the CDR3 is TGTGCCAGCAGCTTGGGAGGGAAGGATGGCTACACCTTC.

The chain joins TRBV19 to TRBJ2-7; possible D gene TRBD2, 5 bases. V shed 5 bases and J shed 4 bases, with 12 bases lying between them. The CDR3 extends over 13 amino acids. Germline values: CDR1 LNHDA, CDR2 SQIVND (reference sequence). The CDR3 DNA is TGTGCCAGTAGTGCCCGGGATCTTTACGAGCAGTACTTC. It encodes CASSARDLYEQYF.

The chain employs TRBV28 and TRBJ1-2; D is possibly TRBD1 (5 bases). V dropped 5 bases and J dropped 6 bases, with 16 bases sitting between them. This CDR3 contains 14 residues. Germline V gene lookup returns CDR1 MDHEN and CDR2 SYDVKM. CDR3 in DNA: TGTGCCAGCAGTCGTAGTTCCAGGGATCATGGCTACACCTTC. Encoded protein: CASSRSSRDHGYTF.

Only a few counts were recorded for this clone. The V and J genes are TRBV28 and TRBJ1-1; D is uncertain. V dropped 7 bases and J dropped 2 bases, with 5 bases sitting between them. CDR3 length equals 11 residues. The V gene's germline CDR1 is MDHEN and CDR2 SYDVKM. DNA for the CDR3: TGTGCCAGCACAGTCAACACTGAAGCTTTCTTT. Protein product: CASTVNTEAFF.

This chain connects TRBV6-6 to TRBJ2-1; 10 positions agree with TRBD2. Per the germline V gene, CDR1 is MNHNY and CDR2 is SVGAGI (reference sequence). The trim removed 6 bases at V and 9 bases at J, leaving 8 bases unmatched. The CDR3 has 14 residues. For the CDR3, the DNA is TGTGCCAGCAGAGAACTAGCGGGAAGTGGTGAGCAGTTCTTC. Translated, it gives CASRELAGSGEQFF.

The chain employs TRBV28 and TRBJ1-1; 7 positions agree with TRBD1. The CDR3 runs 16 residues. J was trimmed by 4 bases and V by 4 bases; bases with no gene match: 12. Germline CDR1 reads MDHEN; CDR2 reads SYDVKM. In DNA, the CDR3 is TGTGCCAGCAGTTCGACCCCCGGCAGGGGGTTCACTGAAGCTTTCTTT. The encoded protein is CASSSTPGRGFTEAFF.

This chain links TRBV6-5 with TRBJ1-3; 8 positions agree with TRBD1. CDR1 is MNHEY and CDR2 is SVGAGI in the germline V gene. Trimming removed 6 bases from V and 5 bases from J; junction bases left unmatched: 6. The CDR3 extends over 14 amino acids. Here the CDR3 DNA reads TGTGCCAGCAGCCCGGACAGGGTTAGAAACACCATATATTTT. It specifies CASSPDRVRNTIYF.

V gene TRBV6-5 combines with J gene TRBJ2-1, with unresolved D. Trimming shortened V by 0 bases and J by 7 bases, and 7 bases separated the two germline ends. Germline-derived CDR1 and CDR2 are MNHEY and SVGAGI. The CDR3 consists of 13 residues. The CDR3 reads CASSYSQGNEQFF. CDR3 sequence (DNA): TGTGCCAGCAGTTACTCCCAAGGGAATGAGCAGTTCTTC.

There are a few counts of this clone. The rearrangement joins TRBV2 to TRBJ1-2; D gene ambiguous. Trimming cost V 1 base and J 4 bases, with 10 bases left between them. The V gene's germline CDR1 is SNHLY and CDR2 FYNNEI. The CDR3 is made up of 14 amino acids. The CDR3 protein is CASSEGWQIYGYTF. CDR3 nucleotide sequence: TGTGCCAGCAGTGAAGGGTGGCAGATCTATGGCTACACCTTC. Using reference TRBV2 and TRBJ1-2 for the parts outside the CDR3, the full variable domain is EPEVTQTPSHQVTQMGQEVILRCVPISNHLYFYWYRQILGQKVEFLVSFYNNEISEKSEIFDDQFSVERPDGSNFTLKIRSTKLEDSAMYFCASSEGWQIYGYTFGSGTRLTVV.

The chain uses TRBV4-1 and TRBJ1-1; D gene uncertain. CDR1 and CDR2 from the germline V gene are MGHRA and YSYEKL. The CDR3 totals 14 residues. V was cut by 0 bases and J by 4 bases, with 9 bases left in between. The CDR3 bases are TGCGCCAGCAGCCAAGACAGGCTGGGCACTGAAGCTTTCTTT. Translating gives CASSQDRLGTEAFF.

J is TRBJ1-4 and V is TRBV9, with D maybe TRBD1 (5 bases). CDR1 is SGDLS and CDR2 is YYNGEE in the germline V gene. Trimming took 3 bases from V and 8 from J, leaving 14 bases between them. There are 14 residues in the CDR3. CDR3 residues: CASSEGPREEKLFF. The CDR3 DNA reads as TGTGCCAGCAGCGAGGGGCCCCGGGAGGAAAAACTGTTTTTT.

CDR3 sequence: CASRESYEQYF. Written as DNA, the CDR3 is TGTGCCAGCAGGGAGAGTTACGAGCAGTACTTC. The chain recombines TRBV12-3 or TRBV12-4 with TRBJ2-7; D gene unclear. The ends were cut back, 6 bases at V and 4 bases at J, with 7 bases in the middle. The CDR3 has 11 amino acids.

The chain couples TRBV2 to TRBJ2-7; D perhaps matches TRBD1 (6 bases). CDR1 is SNHLY and CDR2 is FYNNEI in the germline V gene. The CDR3 covers 14 residues. The V end lost 2 bases, the J end lost 3 bases, and 11 bases lay between the germline ends. The CDR3 here is CASSERGSFYEQYF. CDR3 nucleotide sequence: TGTGCCAGCAGTGAAAGGGGGTCCTTCTACGAGCAGTACTTC.

The chain carries TRBV27 and TRBJ2-1; 7 bases map to TRBD2. The junction had 5 bases not matched to a gene; V was cut back by 4 bases and J by 2 bases. This CDR3 has 15 amino acids. Looked up from germline, CDR1 is MNHEY and CDR2 is SMNVEV (reference sequence). The CDR3 protein is CASSYLAATYNEQFF. The CDR3 region has the DNA TGTGCCAGCAGTTACCTAGCGGCCACCTACAATGAGCAGTTCTTC.

The rearrangement uses TRBV5-8 and TRBJ1-1, with 8 bases lining up with TRBD1. CDR1 is SGHTS, CDR2 YDEGEE, per germline. J lost 2 bases, V lost 2 bases, and 2 bases had no gene match. The CDR3 totals 14 residues. This CDR3 reads CASSFSGGNTEAFF. In nucleotides, the CDR3 is TGTGCCAGCAGCTTCTCAGGGGGCAACACTGAAGCTTTCTTT.

The J gene is TRBJ2-7, the V gene TRBV7-6; TRBD1 matches at 8 bases. The CDR3 sequence is 15 residues long. V was pared by 4 bases and J by 4 bases, with 9 bases of the junction left unmatched. Germline V gene data show CDR1 as SGHVS and CDR2 as FNYEAQ. The CDR3 reads CASSSAGQVGYEQYF. CDR3 in DNA: TGTGCCAGCAGCTCCGCGGGACAGGTTGGATACGAGCAGTACTTC.

This clone is a singleton in its sample. This chain joins TRBV19 and TRBJ1-5; maybe TRBD1 (5 bases). The CDR3 consists of 15 residues. The germline V and J ends were trimmed by 9 bases and 2 bases, with 17 bases remaining between them. Germline-derived CDR1 and CDR2 are LNHDA and SQIVND (reference sequence). The CDR3 region has the DNA TGTGCCAGCATTGGGACCGCCCTCGGCAATCAGCCCCAGCATTTT. It is translated as CASIGTALGNQPQHF.

This chain's CDR3 is CASSLPRGGNTIYF. In DNA form, the CDR3 reads TGTGCCAGCAGCTTACCCAGGGGAGGAAACACCATATATTTT. This chain connects TRBV7-2 to TRBJ1-3; D perhaps matches TRBD1 (6 bases). This CDR3 comprises 14 residues. Trimming removed 2 bases at V and 4 bases at J, with 9 bases between. The germline V gene encodes CDR1 SGHTA and CDR2 FQGNSA.

The chain is built from TRBV5-1 and TRBJ2-1; 11 positions agree with TRBD2. The J segment lost 9 bases and the V segment lost 0 bases, leaving 2 bases of the junction unmatched. Germline CDR1 is SGHRS and CDR2 is YFSETQ. This CDR3 contains 14 residues. CDR3 sequence (DNA): TGCGCCAGCAGCTTGGTACTAGCGGGAGTTGAGCAGTTCTTC. Its protein is CASSLVLAGVEQFF.

This sequence joins TRBV24-1 and TRBJ2-5; D unclear. Trimming took 0 bases from V and 4 from J, leaving 11 bases between them. The germline gives CDR1 KGHDR, CDR2 SFDVKD. The length of the CDR3 is 15 residues. The CDR3, as DNA: TGTGCCACCAGTGATTTGCCCTCTAAAGGAGAGACCCAGTACTTC. Residues: CATSDLPSKGETQYF.

This clone turned up a few times. The genes are TRBV4-1 and TRBJ2-1; 7 nucleotides line up with TRBD2. Per the germline V gene, CDR1 is MGHRA and CDR2 is YSYEKL. The junction had 16 bases not matched to a gene; V was cut back by 1 base and J by 7 bases. The CDR3 is 18 residues long. The CDR3 loop is CASSQGARDYIDGNEQFF. The CDR3 DNA reads as TGCGCCAGCAGCCAAGGAGCCCGGGACTATATCGACGGGAATGAGCAGTTCTTC.

This chain uses TRBV5-5 with TRBJ1-2; D might be TRBD1 (5 bases). This CDR3 has 13 residues. Looked up from germline, CDR1 is SGHKS and CDR2 is YYEKEE (reference sequence). V was shortened by 4 bases and J by 4 bases, with 11 bases between the two germline ends. Here the CDR3 reads CASSRTPLYGYTF. In DNA form, the CDR3 reads TGTGCCAGCAGCAGGACACCGCTCTATGGCTACACCTTC.

This clone showed up many times. The genes are TRBV5-1 and TRBJ2-5; the D gene is possibly TRBD1 (6 bases). The CDR3 extends over 15 amino acids. The V gene's germline CDR1 is SGHRS and CDR2 YFSETQ. V dropped 0 bases and J dropped 4 bases, with 13 bases sitting between them. CDR3 DNA: TGCGCCAGCAGCTTGGAAGGGGGTTTTCTAGAGACCCAGTACTTC. Protein: CASSLEGGFLETQYF. The full variable domain, completed using reference TRBV5-1 and TRBJ2-5, is KAGVTQTPRYLIKTRGQQVTLSCSPISGHRSVSWYQQTPGQGLQFLFEYFSETQRNKGNFPGRFSGRQFSNSRSEMNVSTLELGDSALYLCASSLEGGFLETQYFGPGTRLLVL.

The chain recombines TRBV6-5 with TRBJ2-3; no reliable D call. Trimming removed 3 bases at V and 0 bases at J, with 10 bases between. The CDR3 length is 15 residues. CDR1 and CDR2 (germline): MNHEY, SVGAGI. CDR3 nucleotide sequence: TGTGCCAGCAGTTATGGCGGACGGAGCACAGATACGCAGTATTTT. Translating gives CASSYGGRSTDTQYF.

A remark on this clone: The junction shows a germline mismatch at one end, possibly a read error. This chain's CDR3 is CAWSGGASRDF. The DNA for the CDR3 is TGTGCCTGGAGTGGGGGGGCCTCTCGGGATTTT. V gene TRBV30 combines with J gene TRBJ2-3, with D possibly called TRBD1 or TRBD2 (6 bases each). CDR3 size: 11 residues. Per the germline V gene, CDR1 is GTSNPN and CDR2 is SVGIG (reference sequence).

The CDR3 spells CAWDPPGQGSYEQYF. The CDR3 region has the DNA TGTGCCTGGGACCCACCGGGACAGGGTTCCTACGAGCAGTACTTC. The chain carries TRBV30 and TRBJ2-7, with 9 bases matching TRBD1. Unmatched junction bases numbered 9, after V lost 5 bases and J lost 1 base. This CDR3 has 15 amino acids. The germline gives CDR1 GTSNPN, CDR2 SVGIG (reference sequence).

In this sample, this clone turned up once. V is TRBV7-3 and J is TRBJ2-1; D gene ambiguous. The CDR3 has 14 amino acids. With 2 bases removed from V and 7 bases from J, the gap between germline ends came to 12 bases. CDR1 is SGHTA and CDR2 is FQGTGA in the germline V gene. CDR3 region: CASSLLGEPNEQFF. The CDR3 nucleotides are TGTGCCAGCAGCTTATTGGGTGAACCGAATGAGCAGTTCTTC. The full variable domain, completed using reference TRBV7-3 and TRBJ2-1, is GAGVSQTPSNKVTEKGKYVELRCDPISGHTALYWYRQSLGQGPEFLIYFQGTGAADDSGLPNDRFFAVRPEGSVSTLKIQRTERGDSAVYLCASSLLGEPNEQFFGPGTRLTVL.

This clone was picked up one time. The rearrangement uses TRBV24-1 and TRBJ1-5, with D possibly being TRBD1 (5 bases). CDR3 size: 16 residues. Germline CDR1 and CDR2: KGHDR and SFDVKD. V lost 4 bases, J lost 6 bases, and 18 bases lay in between. The DNA of the CDR3 is TGTGCCACCAGTGAGGGAGGTAGGTGGGGCGGTCAGCCCCAGCATTTT. It yields the protein CATSEGGRWGGQPQHF.

CDR3: CASRRSGNTNTGELFF. CDR3 sequence (DNA): TGTGCCAGCAGGAGAAGCGGGAATACGAACACCGGGGAGCTGTTTTTT. The chain carries TRBV5-4 and TRBJ2-2, with 7 bases aligning to TRBD2. Germline V gives CDR1 SGHNT, CDR2 YYREEE (reference sequence). With 5 bases clipped from V and 0 bases from J, the junction kept 7 bases outside the gene matches. This CDR3 is 16 amino acids long.

The chain carries TRBV5-1 and TRBJ2-1, with 8 bases that match TRBD2. Germline-derived CDR1 and CDR2 are SGHRS and YFSETQ. Germline trimming cut 2 bases from V and 4 bases from J; bases unmatched to any gene: 5. The CDR3 runs to 15 residues. This chain's CDR3 is CASSLAGVEYNEQFF. CDR3 bases: TGCGCCAGCAGCTTAGCGGGAGTTGAGTACAATGAGCAGTTCTTC.